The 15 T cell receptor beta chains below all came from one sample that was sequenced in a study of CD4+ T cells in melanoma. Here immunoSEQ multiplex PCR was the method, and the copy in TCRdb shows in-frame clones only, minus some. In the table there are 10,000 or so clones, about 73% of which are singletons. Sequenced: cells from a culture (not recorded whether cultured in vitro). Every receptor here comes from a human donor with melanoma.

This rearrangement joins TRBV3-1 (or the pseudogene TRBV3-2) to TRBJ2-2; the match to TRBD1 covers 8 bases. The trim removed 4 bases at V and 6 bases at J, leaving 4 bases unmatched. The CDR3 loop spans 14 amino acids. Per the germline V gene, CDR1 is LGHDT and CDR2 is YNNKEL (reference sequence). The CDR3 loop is CASSLGQGAGELFF. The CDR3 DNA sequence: TGTGCCAGCAGCCTCGGACAGGGCGCCGGGGAGCTGTTTTTT.

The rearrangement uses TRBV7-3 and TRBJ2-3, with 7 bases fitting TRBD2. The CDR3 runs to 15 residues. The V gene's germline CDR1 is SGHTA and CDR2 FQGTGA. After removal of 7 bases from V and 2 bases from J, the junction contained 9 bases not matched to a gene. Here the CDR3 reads CASTASGSDTDTQYF. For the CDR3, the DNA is TGTGCCAGCACGGCTAGCGGTTCGGACACAGATACGCAGTATTTT.

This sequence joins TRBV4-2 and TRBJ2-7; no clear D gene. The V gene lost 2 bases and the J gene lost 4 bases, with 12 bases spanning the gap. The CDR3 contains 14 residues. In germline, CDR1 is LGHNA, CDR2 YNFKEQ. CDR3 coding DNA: TGTGCCAGCAGCCAAAGGGTGGGAAATTACGAGCAGTACTTC. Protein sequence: CASSQRVGNYEQYF.

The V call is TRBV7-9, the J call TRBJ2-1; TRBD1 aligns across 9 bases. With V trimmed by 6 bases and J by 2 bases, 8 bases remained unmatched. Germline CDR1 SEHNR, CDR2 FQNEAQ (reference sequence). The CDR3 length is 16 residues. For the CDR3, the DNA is TGTGCCAGCAGTTATATCGACAGGGGGACCTACAATGAGCAGTTCTTC. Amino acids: CASSYIDRGTYNEQFF. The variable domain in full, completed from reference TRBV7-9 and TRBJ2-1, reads DTGVSQNPRHKITKRGQNVTFRCDPISEHNRLYWYRQTLGQGPEFLTYFQNEAQLEKSRLLSDRFSAERPKGSFSTLEIQRTEQGDSAMYLCASSYIDRGTYNEQFFGPGTRLTVL.

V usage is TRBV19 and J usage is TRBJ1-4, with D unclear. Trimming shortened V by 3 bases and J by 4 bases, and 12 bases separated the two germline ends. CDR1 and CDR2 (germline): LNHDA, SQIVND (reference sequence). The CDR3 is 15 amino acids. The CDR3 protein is CASSISGFGNEKLFF. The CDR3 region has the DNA TGTGCCAGTAGTATCAGCGGATTTGGTAATGAAAAACTGTTTTTT.

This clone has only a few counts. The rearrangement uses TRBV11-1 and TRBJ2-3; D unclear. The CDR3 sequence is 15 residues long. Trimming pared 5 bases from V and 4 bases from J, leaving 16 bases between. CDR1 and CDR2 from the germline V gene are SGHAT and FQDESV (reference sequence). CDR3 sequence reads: CASSLGRLMADTQYF. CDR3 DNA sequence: TGTGCCAGCAGCCTTGGACGCCTAATGGCAGATACGCAGTATTTT.

CDR3 coding DNA: TGTGCCAGCTCACCAGACAGGGACTCTGGCTACACCTTC. Protein: CASSPDRDSGYTF. The genes are TRBV18 and TRBJ1-2; 7 bases line up with TRBD1. The V and J ends lost 2 bases and 7 bases, in that order; junction bases with no gene match: 4. CDR3 length: 13 residues. The germline V gene encodes CDR1 KGHSH and CDR2 LQKENI.

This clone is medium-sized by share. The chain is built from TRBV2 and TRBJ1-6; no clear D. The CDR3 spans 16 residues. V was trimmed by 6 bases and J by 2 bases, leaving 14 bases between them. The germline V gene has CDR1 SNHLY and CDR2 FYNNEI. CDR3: CASRPSGATYNSPLHF. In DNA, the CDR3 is TGTGCCAGCAGACCCTCAGGAGCAACCTATAATTCACCCCTCCACTTT.

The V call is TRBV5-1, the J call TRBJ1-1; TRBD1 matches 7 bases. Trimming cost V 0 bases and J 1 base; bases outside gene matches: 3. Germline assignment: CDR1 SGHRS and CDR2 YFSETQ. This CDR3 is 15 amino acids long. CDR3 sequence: CASSLDRGGNTEAFF. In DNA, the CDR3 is TGCGCCAGCAGCTTGGACAGGGGCGGGAACACTGAAGCTTTCTTT.

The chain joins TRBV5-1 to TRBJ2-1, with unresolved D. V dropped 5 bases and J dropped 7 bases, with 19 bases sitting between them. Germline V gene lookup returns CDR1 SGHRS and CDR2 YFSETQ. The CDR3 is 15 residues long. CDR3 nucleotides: TGCGCCAGCAGTTATCTGGGCAGTTCTTCGAATGAGCAGTTCTTC. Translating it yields CASSYLGSSSNEQFF.

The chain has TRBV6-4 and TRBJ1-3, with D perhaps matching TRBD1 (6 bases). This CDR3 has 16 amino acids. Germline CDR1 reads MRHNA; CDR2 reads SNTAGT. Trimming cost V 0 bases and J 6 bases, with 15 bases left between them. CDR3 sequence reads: CASSDSGVTGLNTIYF. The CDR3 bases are TGTGCCAGCAGTGACTCAGGGGTAACAGGGCTAAACACCATATATTTT.

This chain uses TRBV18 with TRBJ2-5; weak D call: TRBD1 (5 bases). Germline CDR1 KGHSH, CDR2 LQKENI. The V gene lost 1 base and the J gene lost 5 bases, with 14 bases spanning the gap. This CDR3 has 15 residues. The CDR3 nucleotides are TGTGCCAGCTCACCACAGACAGATTTTAGGGAGACCCAGTACTTC. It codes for CASSPQTDFRETQYF.

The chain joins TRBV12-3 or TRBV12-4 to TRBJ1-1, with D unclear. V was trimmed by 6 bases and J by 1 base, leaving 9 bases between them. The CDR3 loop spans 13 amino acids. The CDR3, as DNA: TGTGCCAGCAGCCTACAGAGGAACACTGAAGCTTTCTTT. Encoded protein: CASSLQRNTEAFF.

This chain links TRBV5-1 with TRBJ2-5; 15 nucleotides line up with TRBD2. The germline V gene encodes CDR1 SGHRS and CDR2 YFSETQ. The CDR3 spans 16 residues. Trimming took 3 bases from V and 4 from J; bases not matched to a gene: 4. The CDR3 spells CASSSGLAGGRETQYF. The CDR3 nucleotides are TGCGCCAGCAGCTCTGGACTAGCGGGGGGGCGAGAGACCCAGTACTTC.

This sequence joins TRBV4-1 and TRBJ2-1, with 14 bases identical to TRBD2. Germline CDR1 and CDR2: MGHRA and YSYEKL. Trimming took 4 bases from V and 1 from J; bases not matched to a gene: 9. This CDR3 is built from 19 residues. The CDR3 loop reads CASSRGTSGGLVSYNEQFF. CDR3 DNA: TGCGCCAGCAGCCGAGGGACTAGCGGGGGCCTGGTATCCTACAATGAGCAGTTCTTC.